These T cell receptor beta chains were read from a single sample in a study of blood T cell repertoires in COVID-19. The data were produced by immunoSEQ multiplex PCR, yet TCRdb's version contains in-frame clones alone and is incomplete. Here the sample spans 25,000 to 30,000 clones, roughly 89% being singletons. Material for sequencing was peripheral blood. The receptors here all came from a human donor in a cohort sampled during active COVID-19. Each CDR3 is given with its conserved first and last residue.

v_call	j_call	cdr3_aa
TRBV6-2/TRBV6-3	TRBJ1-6	CASSYTGGGYNSPLHF
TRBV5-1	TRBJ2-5	CARRGVETQYF
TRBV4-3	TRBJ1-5	CASSQEFEGWPQHF
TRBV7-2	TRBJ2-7	CASSRGTYNEQYF
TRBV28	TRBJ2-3	CASSYPGRGRPGPMAGGTDTQYF
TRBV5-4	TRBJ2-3	CASSLVVGAADTQYF
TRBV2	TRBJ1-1	CASTNRMGGTEAFF
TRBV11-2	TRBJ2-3	CASSPREIFPSDTQYF
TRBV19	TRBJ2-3	CASSIVTGGLGTDTQYF
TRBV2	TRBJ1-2	CASSETGDGYTF
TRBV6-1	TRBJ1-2	CASSEWFPWSF
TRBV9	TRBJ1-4	CASSVEAGQGSGKLFF
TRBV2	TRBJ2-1	CASSFLANYNEQFF
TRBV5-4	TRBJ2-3	CASTQTGAYTDTQYF
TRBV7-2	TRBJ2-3	CASSLGAGEGTDTQYF
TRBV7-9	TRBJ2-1	CASSLLDRQINEQFF
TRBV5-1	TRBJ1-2	CASSLDWGSGGYTF
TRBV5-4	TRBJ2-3	CASSGPGGMADTQYF
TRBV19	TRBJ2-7	CASSMSHSYEQYF
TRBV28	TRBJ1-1	CASSPGSWATEAFF
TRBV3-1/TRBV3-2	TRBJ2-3	CASSQDLKRDTDTQYF
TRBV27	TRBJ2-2	CASSFGPGGINTGELFF
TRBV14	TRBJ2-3	CASSQDLVVVDTQYF
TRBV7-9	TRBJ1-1	CASVRGGLMNTEAFF
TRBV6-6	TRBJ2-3	CASNPDRVSDTQYF
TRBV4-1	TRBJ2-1	CASSRLTSADEQFF
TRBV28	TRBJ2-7	CASSSRQGSISYEQYF
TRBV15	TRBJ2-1	CATSALRGGDYNEQFF
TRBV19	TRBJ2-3	CASSIGRIQGTDTQYF
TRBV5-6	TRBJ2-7	CASSLGAGPGEQYF
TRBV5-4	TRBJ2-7	CASSLGQGSYEQYF
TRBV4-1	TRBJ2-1	CASSPPGDYWNEQFF
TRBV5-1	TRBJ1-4	CASSLAGAGSNEKLFF
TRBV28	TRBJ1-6	CASSLGTANSPLHF
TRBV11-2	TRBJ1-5	CASSLGGGPNQPQHF
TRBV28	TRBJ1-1	CASSLRREAFF
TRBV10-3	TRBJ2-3	CAISTTGGHDTQYF
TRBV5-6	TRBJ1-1	CASSLGQGPNTEAFF
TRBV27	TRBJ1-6	CASSWGGPPLHF
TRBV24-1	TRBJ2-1	CATSDRAGGPSNEQFF
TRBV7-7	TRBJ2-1	CASSFSGGAYNEQFF
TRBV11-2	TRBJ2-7	CASSQGQGFDEQYF
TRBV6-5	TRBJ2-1	CASRRNGQGYNEQFF
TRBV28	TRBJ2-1	CASSLSRYPYNEQFF
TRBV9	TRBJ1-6	CASSVGGGSPLHF
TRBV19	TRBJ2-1	CASSIKHPPYNEQFF
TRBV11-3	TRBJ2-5	CASSLVCGGGRETQYF
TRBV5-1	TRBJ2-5	CASSFGTGGETQYF
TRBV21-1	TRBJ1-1	CASGRTGVVTEAFF
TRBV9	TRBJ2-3	CASSVGVGGASDTQYF
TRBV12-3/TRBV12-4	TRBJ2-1	CASSLVLVNEQFF
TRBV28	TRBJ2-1	CASSFSAGRLGNEQFF
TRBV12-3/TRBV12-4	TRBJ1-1	CASRRQVDTEAFF
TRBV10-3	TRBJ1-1	CAINPTGGNTEAFF